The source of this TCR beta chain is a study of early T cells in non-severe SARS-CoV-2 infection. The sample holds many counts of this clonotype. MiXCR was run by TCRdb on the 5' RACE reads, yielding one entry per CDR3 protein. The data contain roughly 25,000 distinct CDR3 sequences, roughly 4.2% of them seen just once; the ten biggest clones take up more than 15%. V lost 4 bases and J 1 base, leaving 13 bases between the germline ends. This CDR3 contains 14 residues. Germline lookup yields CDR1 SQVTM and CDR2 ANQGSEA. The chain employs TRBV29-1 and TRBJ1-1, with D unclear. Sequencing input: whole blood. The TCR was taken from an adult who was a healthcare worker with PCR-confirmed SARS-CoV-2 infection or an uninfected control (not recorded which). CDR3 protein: CSVADPEGNTEAFF. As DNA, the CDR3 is TGCAGCGTTGCGGACCCGGAGGGGAACACTGAAGCTTTCTTT.